Listed below are T cell receptor beta chains from one sample, sequenced in a study of Ad26.COV2.S vaccination and SARS-CoV-2 variants. Assay used: immunoSEQ multiplex PCR; TCRdb lists only in-frame clones, some missing. The profile shows around 250,000 clones, around 88% of them singletons. This material consisted of peripheral blood, taken in a trial of Ad26.COV2.S vaccine versus placebo. The receptors originated from a person aged 18 to 65 who received the Ad26.COV2.S COVID-19 vaccine or a placebo. Both conserved end residues are part of each CDR3. A D gene is named only where the DNA matches it firmly. A row's size may be missing; if present it is once, few, many or a size class.

D gene	V gene	clone size	J gene	CDR3 protein	CDR3 DNA
TRBD1	TRBV29-1	.	TRBJ2-3	CSAGSFPGQGTDTQYF	TGCAGCGCCGGATCATTTCCGGGACAGGGCACAGATACGCAGTATTTT
.	TRBV19	.	TRBJ1-1	CASRRTANTEAFF	TGTGCCAGCAGGAGGACAGCGAACACTGAAGCTTTCTTT
.	TRBV6-2/TRBV6-3	.	TRBJ2-7	CASSYVSYEQYF	TGTGCCAGCAGTTACGTATCTTACGAGCAGTACTTC
TRBD1	TRBV19	.	TRBJ1-6	CASSISAQGFSPLHF	TGTGCCAGTAGTATCAGTGCACAGGGGTTTTCACCCCTCCACTTT
.	TRBV27	.	TRBJ1-2	CASSSDMDYGYTF	TGTGCCAGCAGTTCTGACATGGACTATGGCTACACCTTC
.	TRBV4-1	.	TRBJ1-4	CASSQRGGTNEKLFF	TGCGCCAGCAGCCAAAGAGGGGGTACTAATGAAAAACTGTTTTTT
.	TRBV5-1	.	TRBJ2-7	CASSLSRGEYEQYF	TGCGCCAGCAGCTTAAGTAGGGGGGAATACGAGCAGTACTTC
TRBD2	TRBV27	once	TRBJ2-3	CASSLFPGGGKDTQYF	TGTGCCAGCAGTTTATTTCCGGGCGGGGGAAAAGATACGCAGTATTTT
.	TRBV11-2	.	TRBJ2-1	CASSKTLLSSYNEQFF	TGTGCCAGCAGCAAAACACTTCTCAGCTCCTACAATGAGCAGTTCTTC
.	TRBV5-1	.	TRBJ1-4	CASSLFGTPNEKLFF	TGCGCCAGCAGCTTGTTCGGGACACCGAATGAAAAACTGTTTTTT
.	TRBV7-9	.	TRBJ2-7	CASSLGGRQVSYEQYF	TGTGCCAGCAGCTTAGGCGGACGACAGGTCTCCTACGAGCAGTACTTC
TRBD1	TRBV6-6	.	TRBJ1-3	CASSTGRNTIYF	TGTGCCAGCTCGACAGGGAGAAACACCATATATTTT
.	TRBV18	few	TRBJ2-7	CASTELERLGGSEQYF	TGTGCCAGCACTGAGCTGGAGCGCCTCGGGGGAAGCGAGCAGTACTTC
.	TRBV7-9	.	TRBJ1-6	CASSLGQSSYNSPLHF	TGTGCCAGCAGCCTAGGACAGAGCTCCTATAATTCACCCCTCCACTTT
TRBD1	TRBV30	.	TRBJ1-4	CAWAGQGLEKLFF	TGTGCCTGGGCGGGACAGGGGCTTGAAAAACTGTTTTTT
.	TRBV2	.	TRBJ1-1	CASNGGLTKNTEAFF	TGTGCCAGCAACGGGGGCCTGACTAAGAACACTGAAGCTTTCTTT
TRBD1	TRBV5-5	few	TRBJ1-5	CASSFDRERGNQPQHF	TGTGCCAGCAGCTTCGACAGGGAGCGGGGCAATCAGCCCCAGCATTTT
.	TRBV10-3	.	TRBJ1-1	CAISESGAGAEAFF	TGTGCCATCAGTGAGTCGGGGGCAGGGGCTGAAGCTTTCTTT
TRBD2	TRBV7-3	once	TRBJ2-3	CASSLRRGYDTQYF	TGTGCCAGCAGCTTAAGGCGGGGGTACGATACGCAGTATTTT
TRBD1	TRBV27	.	TRBJ2-3	CASSSQTGPLTDTQYF	TGTGCCAGCAGTTCGCAGACAGGGCCACTCACAGATACGCAGTATTTT
TRBD1	TRBV7-6	.	TRBJ1-1	CASSLPNLRTGGENTEAFF	TGTGCCAGCAGCCTACCGAATCTCCGGACAGGGGGGGAGAACACTGAAGCTTTCTTT
.	TRBV5-1	.	TRBJ2-4	CASSLTGTSENIQYF	TGCGCCAGCAGTCTCACCGGGACTTCCGAAAACATTCAGTACTTC
.	TRBV19	.	TRBJ1-1	CASSISFGHLAGNTEAFF	TGTGCCAGTAGCATATCCTTCGGTCACCTTGCGGGGAACACTGAAGCTTTCTTT
TRBD1	TRBV9	.	TRBJ1-6	CASSERGQGGSPLHF	TGTGCCAGCAGCGAGAGGGGACAGGGTGGTTCACCCCTCCACTTT
.	TRBV5-4	once	TRBJ1-1	CASSHRQNTEAFF	TGTGCCAGCAGCCACCGACAGAACACTGAAGCTTTCTTT
TRBD2	TRBV9	.	TRBJ2-3	CASSAGTSLNTDTQYF	TGTGCCAGCAGCGCCGGGACTAGCCTTAACACAGATACGCAGTATTTT
.	TRBV27	.	TRBJ2-3	CASKQGVTDTQYF	TGTGCCAGCAAACAGGGAGTCACAGATACGCAGTATTTT
.	TRBV5-1	.	TRBJ1-4	CASSPAPTATNEKLFF	TGCGCCAGCAGCCCCGCCCCGACAGCAACTAATGAAAAACTGTTTTTT
.	TRBV19	.	TRBJ2-1	CASRMGISSYNEQFF	TGTGCAAGTAGAATGGGGATTAGCTCCTACAATGAGCAGTTCTTC
.	TRBV7-9	.	TRBJ1-1	CASSLSGGHTEAFF	TGTGCCAGCAGCTTATCCGGGGGACACACTGAAGCTTTCTTT
TRBD2	TRBV13	.	TRBJ2-1	CASSSTTSGSSSYNEQFF	TGTGCCAGCAGTTCAACGACTAGCGGGAGCAGCTCCTACAATGAGCAGTTCTTC
.	TRBV29-1	.	TRBJ2-3	CSVEEGAYRTDTQYF	TGCAGCGTTGAAGAGGGTGCGTATCGCACAGATACGCAGTATTTT
TRBD1	TRBV6-5	.	TRBJ2-2	CASSWDRGGELFF	TGTGCCAGCAGTTGGGACAGGGGCGGGGAGCTGTTTTTT
TRBD2	TRBV7-9	.	TRBJ2-1	CASSLLRGKAGNNEQFF	TGTGCCAGCAGCTTATTGCGGGGCAAAGCGGGGAACAATGAGCAGTTCTTC
.	TRBV18	few	TRBJ2-2	CASSPPKPGELFF	TGTGCCAGCTCACCACCCAAGCCCGGGGAGCTGTTTTTT
.	TRBV6-5	.	TRBJ1-4	CASSSTGRRTNEKLFF	TGTGCCAGCAGTTCTACAGGGAGGAGGACTAATGAAAAACTGTTTTTT
.	TRBV15	.	TRBJ1-1	CATSETGNTEAFF	TGTGCCACCAGCGAAACAGGGAATACTGAAGCTTTCTTT
TRBD1	TRBV7-2	.	TRBJ2-6	CASIRAGGLLSGANVLTF	TGTGCCAGCATCCGGGCAGGGGGCCTACTCTCTGGGGCCAACGTCCTGACTTTC
.	TRBV19	once	TRBJ1-2	CASRIGSGYTF	TGTGCCAGTAGGATCGGCTCGGGCTACACCTTC
TRBD1	TRBV29-1	.	TRBJ2-7	CSVGSRDRGSYEQYF	TGCAGCGTTGGGTCCCGGGACAGGGGGTCCTACGAGCAGTACTTC
.	TRBV5-4	.	TRBJ2-3	CASSLGPTDTQYF	TGTGCCAGCAGCTTAGGTCCCACAGATACGCAGTATTTT
.	TRBV7-9	.	TRBJ1-1	CASTTMGIGTEAFF	TGTGCCAGCACCACAATGGGGATTGGGACTGAAGCTTTCTTT
.	TRBV7-9	.	TRBJ1-1	CASSPTPTMNTEAFF	TGTGCCAGCAGCCCTACCCCGACCATGAACACTGAAGCTTTCTTT
TRBD2	TRBV6-6	.	TRBJ2-3	CASSVRLAGSTDTQYF	TGTGCCAGCAGTGTACGTCTAGCGGGGTCCACAGATACGCAGTATTTT
.	TRBV19	.	TRBJ2-6	CASSYTGTASVLTF	TGTGCCAGTAGCTACACCGGGACGGCGTCCGTCCTGACTTTC
.	TRBV15	.	TRBJ2-1	CATSRDHPMGVNNEQFF	TGTGCCACCAGCAGAGATCATCCCATGGGGGTTAACAATGAGCAGTTCTTC